This passage covers 20 T cell receptor beta chains from one sample sequenced in a study of T cell responses to AZD1222 COVID-19 vaccine. TCRdb's copy holds only in-frame clones and misses some; the assay was immunoSEQ multiplex PCR. This sample has approximately 180,000 clones, with approximately 86% found just once. The input for sequencing was peripheral blood, taken on day 0 of AZD1222 vaccination. These receptors came from an adult in good health.

The chain uses TRBV19 and TRBJ1-2; no clear D. Germline values: CDR1 LNHDA, CDR2 SQIVND (reference sequence). V lost 7 bases to trimming and J lost 5 bases, with 8 bases between them. The CDR3 extends over 11 amino acids. CDR3 nucleotides: TGTGCCAGTACCTCCCGATATGGCTACACCTTC. Amino acids: CASTSRYGYTF.

V gene TRBV7-2 combines with J gene TRBJ2-7; TRBD1 matches at 10 bases. The germline CDR1 and CDR2 sequences are SGHTA and FQGNSA. V lost 0 bases, J lost 4 bases, and 3 bases stayed unmatched. CDR3 length: 15 amino acids. This CDR3 is CASSLAGQGSYEQYF. The CDR3 nucleotides read TGTGCCAGCAGCTTAGCGGGACAGGGGAGTTACGAGCAGTACTTC.

The chain combines TRBV12-3 or TRBV12-4 with TRBJ1-6, with D uncertain. There are 13 residues in the CDR3. Trimming removed 7 bases from V and 16 bases from J, with 20 bases in between. The CDR3 protein is CASTQQLSGELHF. The CDR3 DNA reads as TGTGCCAGCACTCAACAGTTGAGCGGGGAACTCCACTTT.

The chain links TRBV3-1 (or the pseudogene TRBV3-2) to TRBJ2-1; the match to TRBD2 covers 10 bases. This CDR3 contains 15 residues. With V trimmed by 0 bases and J by 7 bases, 3 bases remained unmatched. Germline V gene data show CDR1 as LGHDT and CDR2 as YNNKEL (reference sequence). The CDR3: CASSQDSGLANEQFF. The CDR3 DNA sequence: TGTGCCAGCAGCCAAGACTCGGGACTAGCGAATGAGCAGTTCTTC.

The rearrangement uses TRBV30 and TRBJ1-5, with no clear D. The CDR3 has 13 amino acids. Trimming removed 5 bases at V and 6 bases at J, with 14 bases between. Germline lookup yields CDR1 GTSNPN and CDR2 SVGIG (reference sequence). CDR3 DNA: TGTGCCTGGGGCCCCGAGGTAGGTCAGCCCCAGCATTTT. It specifies CAWGPEVGQPQHF.

This clone appeared a single time. V usage is TRBV24-1 and J usage is TRBJ2-3; D is possibly TRBD1 or TRBD2 (5 bases each). The CDR3 has 12 residues. V lost 3 bases and J 9 bases, leaving 9 bases between the germline ends. Germline V gene data show CDR1 as KGHDR and CDR2 as SFDVKD. CDR3 sequence (DNA): TGTGCCACCAGTGATCCAGGGAGAACGCAGTATTTT. This codes for CATSDPGRTQYF.

The table lists this clone with a count of one. This chain connects TRBV6-4 to TRBJ2-5; D uncertain. This CDR3 comprises 13 residues. The germline CDR1 and CDR2 sequences are MRHNA and SNTAGT. Trimming took off 2 bases at V and 2 bases at J, with 6 bases between the two ends. The CDR3 coding sequence is TGTGCCAGCAGTGACGGTCCACAAGAGACCCAGTACTTC. It translates to CASSDGPQETQYF.

The chain is built from TRBV29-1 and TRBJ1-1; 10 bases map to TRBD1. The J segment lost 4 bases and the V segment lost 2 bases, leaving 1 base of the junction unmatched. The CDR3 spans 13 residues. From germline, CDR1 is SQVTM and CDR2 ANQGSEA. The CDR3 DNA follows: TGCAGCGTTGAATGGACAGGGGGCACTGAAGCTTTCTTT. It translates to CSVEWTGGTEAFF.

The chain links TRBV11-1 to TRBJ1-2; 12 bases are a match to TRBD1. Germline V gives CDR1 SGHAT, CDR2 FQDESV (reference sequence). The V and J ends lost 3 bases and 7 bases, in that order; junction bases with no gene match: 6. This CDR3 has 15 amino acids. The CDR3, as DNA: TGTGCCAGCAGCTTGGGACAGGGGGCCGTCTTTGGCTACACCTTC. Encoded protein: CASSLGQGAVFGYTF.

The chain joins TRBV30 to TRBJ1-2; TRBD1 matches at 7 bases. CDR1 and CDR2 from the germline V gene are GTSNPN and SVGIG (reference sequence). V lost 4 bases, J lost 4 bases, and 6 bases stayed unmatched. The CDR3 is 13 amino acids. The CDR3 region has the DNA TGTGCCTGGAACCCAGGGGGGGGCTATGGCTACACCTTC. It yields the protein CAWNPGGGYGYTF.

This clone has more than one count but fewer than ten. The J gene is TRBJ1-6, the V gene TRBV5-1; 7 bases align to TRBD1. Germline V gene data show CDR1 as SGHRS and CDR2 as YFSETQ. The CDR3 covers 14 residues. Trimming cost V 2 bases and J 12 bases; bases outside gene matches: 8. The CDR3 loop reads CASSLGDSPRPLHF. For the CDR3, the DNA is TGCGCCAGCAGCTTAGGGGACAGTCCGAGACCCCTCCACTTT.

This clone was detected only once. The rearrangement links TRBV29-1 to TRBJ2-7; the D is unclear. Germline V lookup: CDR1 SQVTM, CDR2 ANQGSEA. The CDR3 consists of 13 residues. Deletions cut 3 bases from V and 0 bases from J, with 9 bases between. CDR3 in amino acids: CSVEVESSYEQYF. The DNA for the CDR3 is TGCAGCGTTGAGGTCGAAAGCTCCTACGAGCAGTACTTC.

The chain has TRBV11-3 and TRBJ2-1; 7 nucleotides match TRBD2. V was pared by 4 bases and J by 9 bases, with 12 bases of the junction left unmatched. Germline V gene data show CDR1 as SGHNT and CDR2 as YENEEA. This CDR3 contains 15 residues. CDR3 sequence: CASSSQRDYESEQFF. The CDR3 nucleotides are TGTGCCAGCAGCTCGCAAAGGGACTACGAGAGTGAGCAGTTCTTC. Full variable domain (outside the CDR3, taken from reference TRBV11-3 and TRBJ2-1): EAGVVQSPRYKIIEKKQPVAFWCNPISGHNTLYWYLQNLGQGPELLIRYENEEAVDDSQLPKDRFSAERLKGVDSTLKIQPAELGDSAVYLCASSSQRDYESEQFFGPGTRLTVL.

The chain couples TRBV7-2 to TRBJ2-6; D gene ambiguous. The CDR3 runs to 15 residues. The germline CDR1 and CDR2 sequences are SGHTA and FQGNSA. The V gene lost 5 bases and the J gene lost 4 bases, with 12 bases spanning the gap. The CDR3 spells CASSHPISGANVLTF. The CDR3 coding sequence is TGTGCCAGCAGCCACCCTATCTCCGGGGCCAACGTCCTGACTTTC.

The J gene is TRBJ2-7, the V gene TRBV12-2; TRBD2, the D gene given by the table, was not confirmed from the DNA. TRBV12-2 is reported as a pseudogene. The CDR3 covers 14 residues. CDR3 residues: CASRLGLRVHEQYF. CDR3 DNA: TGTGCAAGTCGCTTAGGTCTTCGGGTGCACGAGCAGTACTTC.

This clone has just a few counts. The V and J genes are TRBV4-1 and TRBJ1-2, with D unresolved. Trimming left V 2 bases short and J 6 bases short, with 22 bases between. The CDR3 runs to 17 residues. Germline assignment: CDR1 MGHRA and CDR2 YSYEKL. CDR3: CASSQNSPRGRKNGYTF. CDR3 coding DNA: TGCGCCAGCAGCCAAAATAGTCCCCGCGGAAGGAAAAATGGCTACACCTTC.

J is TRBJ2-7 and V is TRBV27, with TRBD2 as a possible D gene (6 bases). This CDR3 is built from 19 residues. V lost 1 base and J 6 bases, leaving 28 bases between the germline ends. Germline loops: CDR1 MNHEY, CDR2 SMNVEV (reference sequence). For the CDR3, the DNA is TGTGCCAGCAGTTTATATCCCCTAGTATCGGGTAGCGGCGGGCTCGAGCAGTACTTC. This codes for CASSLYPLVSGSGGLEQYF.

V usage is TRBV7-3 and J usage is TRBJ2-1; 9 bases fit TRBD1. CDR1 SGHTA and CDR2 FQGTGA come from the germline V gene. The CDR3 spans 17 residues. V shed 3 bases and J 7 bases; nucleotides not matched to a gene: 13. The CDR3: CASSFRGTGTSGNEQFF. In DNA, the CDR3 is TGTGCCAGCAGCTTTCGGGGGACAGGGACCTCGGGGAATGAGCAGTTCTTC.

The rearrangement uses TRBV9 and TRBJ2-2; D may be TRBD1 (6 bases). V was clipped by 2 bases and J by 6 bases, with 14 bases between them. This CDR3 has 15 amino acids. From germline, CDR1 is SGDLS and CDR2 YYNGEE. CDR3 region: CASSVLGGGAGELFF. The CDR3 nucleotides read TGTGCCAGCAGCGTCCTAGGGGGTGGGGCCGGGGAGCTGTTTTTT.

The V gene is TRBV5-8, the J gene TRBJ1-3; D gene uncertain. This CDR3 has 13 residues. CDR1 and CDR2 from the germline V gene are SGHTS and YDEGEE. The ends were cut back, 0 bases at V and 8 bases at J, with 9 bases in the middle. In DNA form, the CDR3 reads TGTGCCAGCAGCTTGGGGGCCGGATACACCATATATTTT. Translated: CASSLGAGYTIYF.